Below, 5 T cell receptor beta chains from the same sample are listed, as sequenced in a study of tumour-infiltrating T cells in Burkitt lymphoma. Clones were read by immunoSEQ multiplex PCR, and TCRdb kept only the in-frame ones, dropping some. The data contain 15,000 to 20,000 clones, 80% of them seen just once; the ten biggest clones take up around 2%. Specimen: tumor tissue. The receptors come from a human donor with diffuse large B-cell lymphoma.

This clone turned up a few times. This sequence joins TRBV9 and TRBJ2-2; 7 positions match TRBD2. The CDR3 runs 13 residues. Per germline, CDR1 SGDLS and CDR2 YYNGEE. Unmatched junction bases numbered 3, after V lost 4 bases and J lost 6 bases. The CDR3 sequence is CASSPGGSGELFF. The CDR3 DNA sequence: TGTGCCAGCAGCCCCGGGGGGTCCGGGGAGCTGTTTTTT.

The chain links TRBV2 to TRBJ1-1; D possibly corresponds to TRBD1 (5 bases). Trimming pared 4 bases from V and 4 bases from J, leaving 10 bases between. The CDR3 contains 13 residues. Germline loops: CDR1 SNHLY, CDR2 FYNNEI. Here the CDR3 DNA reads TGTGCCAGCAGTGTGGGGGGTAGCACTGAAGCTTTCTTT. Its translation is CASSVGGSTEAFF.

V and J are TRBV4-3 and TRBJ1-5; D remains unclear. Germline V gene sequence: CDR1 LGHNA, CDR2 YSLEER. Trimming cost V 3 bases and J 1 base, with 4 bases left between them. The CDR3 is 13 residues long. The CDR3 DNA reads as TGCGCCAGCAGCCATGGAAGCAATCAGCCCCAGCATTTT. It yields the protein CASSHGSNQPQHF.

The count of this clone is one. The chain joins TRBV10-3 to TRBJ2-7, with 10 positions matching TRBD1. The CDR3 totals 13 residues. CDR1 ENHRY and CDR2 SYGVKD come from the germline V gene. The ends lost 10 bases at V and 5 bases at J; junction bases unmatched: 8. CDR3 sequence: CATGGTGVNEQYF. The CDR3 DNA reads as TGTGCCACGGGAGGGACAGGGGTGAACGAGCAGTACTTC.

The chain employs TRBV13 and TRBJ2-5, with D possibly TRBD2 on 7 matching bases. The CDR3 spans 17 residues. The germline V gene encodes CDR1 PRHDT and CDR2 FYEKMQ (reference sequence). The V gene lost 7 bases and the J gene lost 1 base, with 22 bases spanning the gap. The CDR3 region has the DNA TGTGCCAGCACCCTAGGGGGAAAGCGGGGTCCCCAAGAGACCCAGTACTTC. Protein: CASTLGGKRGPQETQYF.